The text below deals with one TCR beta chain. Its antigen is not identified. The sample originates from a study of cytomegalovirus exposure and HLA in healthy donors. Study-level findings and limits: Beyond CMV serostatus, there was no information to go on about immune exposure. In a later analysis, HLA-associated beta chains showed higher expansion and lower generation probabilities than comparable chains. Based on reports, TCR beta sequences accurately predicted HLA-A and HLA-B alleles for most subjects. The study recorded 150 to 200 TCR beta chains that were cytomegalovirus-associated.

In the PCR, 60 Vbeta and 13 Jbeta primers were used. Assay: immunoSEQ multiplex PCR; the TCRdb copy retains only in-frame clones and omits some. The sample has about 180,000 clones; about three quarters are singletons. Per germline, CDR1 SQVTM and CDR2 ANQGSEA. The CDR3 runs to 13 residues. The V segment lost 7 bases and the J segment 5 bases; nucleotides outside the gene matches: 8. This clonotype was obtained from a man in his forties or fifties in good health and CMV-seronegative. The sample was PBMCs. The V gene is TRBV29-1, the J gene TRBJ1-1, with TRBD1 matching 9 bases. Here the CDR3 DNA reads TGCAGCGCGCACAGGGGGCTGGGGACTGAAGCTTTCTTT. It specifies CSAHRGLGTEAFF.